This T cell receptor beta chain was captured in a study of monozygotic twins with cystic fibrosis (dated by TCRdb to about 2021). As for the study more broadly: Barcoded libraries were prepared with roughly 16 PCR cycles from 2.5 to 3 micrograms of fragmented DNA. The study compared TCR beta repertoires within and between 16 monozygotic twin pairs with cystic fibrosis to assess genetic influence on V and J gene usage. Ten female and six male twin pairs, aged roughly 2.0 to 40 years (median roughly 9.5 years) and mostly children and adolescents, were included in the cohort. On the day of blood sampling, twins were ranked among approximately 990 cohort participants for weight-for-height and for FEVPerc (FEV1 disease centile). Data for three of the twin pairs had previously been reported in another context. Points the paper makes about the study in general: Simpson clonality was found to be generally low (median approximately 0.01), suggesting a naive-dominated repertoire, although higher clonality was observed in the most severely affected patients. The cohort was small, and the number of shared CDR3s showed no association with age, concordance or disease severity. Sharing of nucleotide-identical clonotypes was significantly greater within monozygotic CF twin pairs than between unrelated CF individuals (P = 0.000026, Mann-Whitney). V gene usage was most similar to the co-twin for 13 of 16 pairs, and J usage for 8 of 16 pairs, suggesting genetic constraints.

The germline V gene yields SGDLS for CDR1 and YYNGEE for CDR2. V lost 1 base and J lost 2 bases, and the count of bases not matched to a germline gene is 8. There are 17 amino acids in the CDR3, from cysteine to phenylalanine inclusive. Only the CDR3 DNA is retained, 51 bases long and in frame from the first base. Following the manufacturer's instructions, TCR beta CDR3 regions were amplified by multiplex PCR with the immunoSEQ immune profiling system. An Illumina NextSeq system was used to carry out the sequencing. In the original analysis: Sequence data were processed on the immunoSEQ Analyzer platform, and clonality was computed as the square root of Simpson's index of productive rearrangements. V and J usage similarity was measured by Jensen-Shannon distance, and CDR3 generation probabilities were computed with OLGA. The immuneACCESS database (August 2020) and VDJdb (December 2020) were searched for shared CDR3 sequences. In its TCRdb copy, this immuneACCESS table keeps in-frame sequences only and misses some clones. Where compared with another copy, unresolved V genes explain less than half of these, and the others have no known cause. The V and J calls and clone size come from that table; D and trimming were worked out from the DNA. The sample profile shows 15,000 to 20,000 clones; about 96% of them were found once. The top ten hold roughly 0.62% of the sample.

The twin pairs came from the European Cystic Fibrosis Twin and Sibling Study Cohort, which recruited patients from over a hundred CF clinics across 14 European countries. Zygosity and CFTR genotype were verified in-house, with zygosity tested by multiplex PCR of nine short tandem repeat loci. Peripheral blood was sampled from each twin, and clinical parameters were recorded on the day of blood sampling. Genomic DNA was isolated from peripheral blood cells with phenol/chloroform and kept in TE buffer at 4 degrees C. A note on this clone: The clone's antigen remains unknown. Base-call qualities are not available, and no considerably larger clone is one nucleotide away.

Recombination linked TRBV9 to TRBJ2-3; 9 middle bases align to TRBD2. The specimen sequenced was blood. The TCR comes from a girl aged 2 to 10 with cystic fibrosis. The encoded CDR3 is CASSVSRAGGSTDTQYF. The DNA reads TGTGCCAGCAGCGTATCTAGGGCGGGGGGGTCCACAGATACGCAGTATTTT.